What follows are 24 T cell receptor beta chains derived from one specimen sequenced in a study of identical twins. Each CDR3 protein is one row after TCRdb ran MiXCR on the 5' RACE reads. The data contain more than 600,000 distinct CDR3 sequences, about 20% of them singletons. These data were also filed under a second study, of T cells expressing NK-cell markers.

The specimen sequenced was PBMCs. These receptors came from a woman aged 18-29 years in good health.

This clonotype was counted only a few times. The CDR3 here is CASSPRDDYGYTF. CDR3 DNA sequence: TGTGCCAGCAGCCCCCGGGACGACTATGGCTACACCTTC. V usage is TRBV6-1 and J usage is TRBJ1-2; possibly TRBD1 for D (5 bases). In germline, CDR1 is MNHNS, CDR2 SASEGT. V shed 6 bases and J shed 3 bases, with 11 bases lying between them. The CDR3 extends over 13 amino acids.

This chain connects TRBV10-3 to TRBJ1-5, with a weak D call TRBD1 (5 bases). CDR1 is ENHRY, CDR2 SYGVKD, per germline. The CDR3 is 14 residues long. V shed 2 bases and J shed 5 bases, with 10 bases lying between them. The CDR3 DNA reads TGTGCCATCAGTGAGAGGACACAGGATCAGCCCCAGCATTTT. Amino acids: CAISERTQDQPQHF.

This clonotype was detected only a few times. The V and J genes are TRBV9 and TRBJ2-1; D uncertain. This CDR3 comprises 14 residues. Germline V lookup: CDR1 SGDLS, CDR2 YYNGEE. V was trimmed by 0 bases and J by 6 bases, leaving 10 bases between them. The CDR3 DNA reads as TGTGCCAGCAGCGTAGGGAATACCCGCAATGAGCAGTTCTTC. Translation: CASSVGNTRNEQFF.

The chain uses TRBV4-1 and TRBJ1-2; TRBD1 might be the D (5 bases). The CDR3 runs 15 residues. V lost 2 bases, J lost 2 bases, and 12 bases lay in between. CDR1 MGHRA and CDR2 YSYEKL come from the germline V gene. CDR3 in DNA: TGCGCCAGCAGCCAACCCAGGGACGGGAACTATGGCTACACCTTC. This gives the protein CASSQPRDGNYGYTF.

A few counts support this clonotype. This sequence joins TRBV7-8 and TRBJ2-1; 7 bases agree with TRBD2. This CDR3 is built from 15 residues. Germline values: CDR1 SGHVS, CDR2 FQNEAQ. Trimming cost V 5 bases and J 8 bases; bases outside gene matches: 12. CDR3 residues: CASSLLSGGSDEQFF. The CDR3 nucleotides are TGTGCCAGCAGCCTGCTTTCGGGGGGATCCGATGAGCAGTTCTTC.

The chain employs TRBV6-1 and TRBJ2-1; 7 bases match TRBD1. Trimming removed 6 bases from V and 6 bases from J; junction bases left unmatched: 8. Germline V gene data show CDR1 as MNHNS and CDR2 as SASEGT. The CDR3 extends over 14 amino acids. Here the CDR3 reads CASSRATGSNEQFF. CDR3 coding DNA: TGTGCCAGCAGCCGAGCGACAGGGAGCAATGAGCAGTTCTTC.

This chain connects TRBV20-1 to TRBJ1-1; no clear D gene. The CDR3 length is 12 residues. V was pared by 7 bases and J by 8 bases, with 17 bases between. Germline V CDR1 and CDR2: DFQATT, SNEGSKA (reference sequence). CDR3 nucleotide sequence: TGCAGTGTCCCCTCCCTGGATTCGGAAGCTTTCTTT. The encoded protein is CSVPSLDSEAFF.

This clonotype was picked up a small number of times. V gene TRBV28 combines with J gene TRBJ2-1; 8 bases map to TRBD1. This CDR3 region has 16 residues. After removal of 5 bases from V and 3 bases from J, the junction contained 9 bases not matched to a gene. Germline V gives CDR1 MDHEN, CDR2 SYDVKM. The CDR3 here is CASSGGQGFYYNEQFF. The CDR3 nucleotides are TGTGCCAGCAGTGGCGGACAGGGATTTTACTACAATGAGCAGTTCTTC.

The chain uses TRBV7-9 and TRBJ2-4, with D maybe TRBD1 (5 bases). The V gene's germline CDR1 is SEHNR and CDR2 FQNEAQ (reference sequence). The V gene lost 1 base and the J gene lost 8 bases, with 15 bases spanning the gap. The CDR3 sequence is 15 residues long. Written as DNA, the CDR3 is TGTGCCAGCAGCTTAGACGCAGGGTTCTGGGACATTCAGTACTTC. It is translated as CASSLDAGFWDIQYF.

This clonotype came up a few times. The chain links TRBV7-8 to TRBJ1-2, with D possibly matching TRBD1 (5 bases). Between the trimmed V and J ends, which lost 1 base and 7 bases, there was a span of 19 bases. The germline V gene has CDR1 SGHVS and CDR2 FQNEAQ. CDR3 length: 16 residues. CDR3 region: CASSLGTSPRIGGYTF. Here the CDR3 DNA reads TGTGCCAGCAGCTTAGGGACAAGCCCCCGGATAGGTGGCTACACCTTC.

This clonotype was picked up a small number of times. This chain uses TRBV7-2 with TRBJ2-7; D not resolved. CDR3 length equals 14 residues. V was shortened by 3 bases and J by 9 bases, with 18 bases between the two germline ends. CDR1 is SGHTA, CDR2 FQGNSA, per germline. As DNA, the CDR3 is TGTGCCAGCAGCTTGATCACATTTACGATCGGGCAGTACTTC. This encodes CASSLITFTIGQYF. Based on the CDR3 plus reference TRBV7-2 and TRBJ2-7, the full variable domain is GAGVSQSPSNKVTEKGKDVELRCDPISGHTALYWYRQSLGQGLEFLIYFQGNSAPDKSGLPSDRFSAERTGGSVSTLTIQRTQQEDSAVYLCASSLITFTIGQYFGPGTRLTVT.

The V call is TRBV12-3 or TRBV12-4, the J call TRBJ2-5; no clear D. This CDR3 is 15 amino acids long. V was trimmed by 8 bases and J by 2 bases, leaving 18 bases between them. The CDR3: CASLVSEFGQETQYF. As DNA, the CDR3 is TGTGCCAGCTTGGTTTCGGAGTTCGGTCAAGAGACCCAGTACTTC.

Many counts were recorded for this clonotype. The V call is TRBV20-1, the J call TRBJ1-2, with TRBD1 identical over 8 bases. CDR3 size: 13 residues. Germline assignment: CDR1 DFQATT and CDR2 SNEGSKA (reference sequence). The ends lost 5 bases at V and 5 bases at J; junction bases unmatched: 7. The CDR3 nucleotides are TGCAGTGCTGGGGAACAGGGGGTTTATGGCTACACCTTC. Translating it yields CSAGEQGVYGYTF.

Turning to this clonotype: A read error may explain this, as a much larger clone is one base away. No conserved phenylalanine or tryptophan ends this CDR3, so it is likely a read error. The rearrangement joins TRBV20-1 to TRBJ2-5; possible D gene TRBD2, 6 bases. The CDR3 loop spans 13 amino acids. V lost 5 bases, J lost 7 bases, and 17 bases lay in between. The germline gives CDR1 DFQATT, CDR2 SNEGSKA (reference sequence). For the CDR3, the DNA is TGCAGTGCTCCCACCGGGGGTATCGGGACCCAGTACTTA. Translating it yields CSAPTGGIGTQYL.

The V call is TRBV20-1, the J call TRBJ2-1; D perhaps matches TRBD1 (5 bases). Trimming removed 2 bases from V and 4 bases from J, with 18 bases in between. The length of the CDR3 is 16 residues. Germline V lookup: CDR1 DFQATT, CDR2 SNEGSKA (reference sequence). This chain's CDR3 is CSARRAGARGYNEQFF. CDR3 nucleotide sequence: TGCAGTGCTAGAAGGGCTGGTGCAAGGGGTTACAATGAGCAGTTCTTC.

This clonotype was picked up a small number of times. At one end, the junction sequence differs from germline, possibly due to a read error. V gene TRBV7-7 combines with J gene TRBJ1-2; D ambiguous. Germline loops: CDR1 SSHAT, CDR2 FNYEAQ (reference sequence). The CDR3 totals 13 residues. This CDR3 reads CASSQRDGDGYTF. The CDR3 nucleotides are TGTGCTAGCAGCCAACGGGATGGCGATGGCTACACCTTC. Full variable domain (remainder filled in from reference TRBV7-7 and TRBJ1-2): GAGVSQSPRYKVTKRGQDVTLRCDPISSHATLYWYQQALGQGPEFLTYFNYEAQPDKSGLPSDRFSAERPEGSISTLTIQRTEQRDSAMYRCASSQRDGDGYTFGSGTRLTVV.

Concerning this clonotype itself: The germline gene is not matched at one end of the junction; a read error may be the cause. The chain couples TRBV7-3 to TRBJ2-2; 8 nucleotides agree with TRBD2. CDR3 length: 16 residues. Germline assignment: CDR1 SGHTA and CDR2 FQGTGA. CDR3 nucleotides: TGTGCCAGCAGCTTCTCGGGTAGCGGGACCACCGGGGAGCTGGTTTTT. It codes for CASSFSGSGTTGELVF. Full variable domain (remainder filled in from reference TRBV7-3 and TRBJ2-2): GAGVSQTPSNKVTEKGKYVELRCDPISGHTALYWYRQSLGQGPEFLIYFQGTGAADDSGLPNDRFFAVRPEGSVSTLKIQRTERGDSAVYLCASSFSGSGTTGELVFGEGSRLTVL.

The gene calls are TRBV24-1 and TRBJ1-5; D call uncertain. Germline V gives CDR1 KGHDR, CDR2 SFDVKD. The CDR3 is 16 residues long. The ends were cut back, 2 bases at V and 3 bases at J, with 13 bases in the middle. The CDR3 sequence: CATSDSLRVTNQPQHF. The DNA for the CDR3 is TGTGCCACCAGTGATTCACTCCGTGTTACCAATCAGCCCCAGCATTTT.

This clonotype occurred a few times. This chain joins TRBV27 and TRBJ2-7; 14 bases agree with TRBD2. The V and J ends lost 4 bases and 5 bases, in that order; junction bases with no gene match: 7. Germline assignment: CDR1 MNHEY and CDR2 SMNVEV (reference sequence). The CDR3 runs to 16 residues. The CDR3 region is CASSSDGTSGRHEQYF. CDR3 coding DNA: TGTGCCAGCAGTTCCGACGGGACTAGCGGGAGACACGAGCAGTACTTC.

The rearrangement joins TRBV9 to TRBJ1-1; D ambiguous. Germline CDR1 reads SGDLS; CDR2 reads YYNGEE. The CDR3 covers 16 residues. The V end lost 0 bases, the J end lost 0 bases, and 12 bases lay between the germline ends. The CDR3 region is CASSVEGNVMNTEAFF. The CDR3 region has the DNA TGTGCCAGCAGCGTAGAGGGCAACGTCATGAACACTGAAGCTTTCTTT.

This clonotype was seen only a few times. J is TRBJ2-7 and V is TRBV20-1, with 10 bases identical to TRBD2. The length of the CDR3 is 11 residues. In germline, CDR1 is DFQATT, CDR2 SNEGSKA (reference sequence). CDR3 in amino acids: CSLAGDYEQYF. CDR3 coding DNA: TGCAGCCTAGCGGGGGACTACGAGCAGTACTTC.

The V call is TRBV5-1, the J call TRBJ2-1; TRBD2 matches 13 bases. Germline CDR1 is SGHRS and CDR2 is YFSETQ. This CDR3 is built from 14 residues. Trimming at V came to 7 bases and at J to 8 bases, leaving 6 bases not matched to a gene. The CDR3 DNA reads as TGCGCCAGCGAACTAGCGGGAGGGCTAGATGAGCAGTTCTTC. The encoded protein is CASELAGGLDEQFF.

V and J are TRBV2 and TRBJ2-3, with 7 positions matching TRBD2. The ends lost 5 bases at V and 6 bases at J; junction bases unmatched: 5. Germline CDR1 and CDR2: SNHLY and FYNNEI. The CDR3 runs 13 residues. DNA of the CDR3: TGTGCCAGCAGTCCTAGCGGATCGGATACGCAGTATTTT. It specifies CASSPSGSDTQYF.

This clonotype was picked up many times. The V gene is TRBV7-3, the J gene TRBJ2-1; D is ambiguous. The germline V gene has CDR1 SGHTA and CDR2 FQGTGA. The CDR3 contains 13 residues. The germline V and J ends were trimmed by 3 bases and 8 bases, with 11 bases remaining between them. CDR3 amino acids: CASSFTGIDEQFF. The CDR3 DNA is TGTGCCAGCAGCTTCACGGGTATCGATGAGCAGTTCTTC.